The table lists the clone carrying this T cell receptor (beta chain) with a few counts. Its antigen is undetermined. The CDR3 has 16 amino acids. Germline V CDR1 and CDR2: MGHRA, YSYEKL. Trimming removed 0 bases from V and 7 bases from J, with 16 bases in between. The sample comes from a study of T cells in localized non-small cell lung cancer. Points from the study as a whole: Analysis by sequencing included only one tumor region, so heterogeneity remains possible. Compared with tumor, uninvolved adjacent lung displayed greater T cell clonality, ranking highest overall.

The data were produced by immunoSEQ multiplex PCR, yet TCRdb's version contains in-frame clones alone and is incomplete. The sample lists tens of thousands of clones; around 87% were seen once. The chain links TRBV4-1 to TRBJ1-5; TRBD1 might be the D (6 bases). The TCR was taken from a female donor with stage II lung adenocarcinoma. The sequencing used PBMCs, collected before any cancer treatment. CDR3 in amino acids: CASSQESSGAGQPQHF. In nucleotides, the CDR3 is TGCGCCAGCAGCCAAGAGTCATCGGGGGCCGGGCAGCCCCAGCATTTT.